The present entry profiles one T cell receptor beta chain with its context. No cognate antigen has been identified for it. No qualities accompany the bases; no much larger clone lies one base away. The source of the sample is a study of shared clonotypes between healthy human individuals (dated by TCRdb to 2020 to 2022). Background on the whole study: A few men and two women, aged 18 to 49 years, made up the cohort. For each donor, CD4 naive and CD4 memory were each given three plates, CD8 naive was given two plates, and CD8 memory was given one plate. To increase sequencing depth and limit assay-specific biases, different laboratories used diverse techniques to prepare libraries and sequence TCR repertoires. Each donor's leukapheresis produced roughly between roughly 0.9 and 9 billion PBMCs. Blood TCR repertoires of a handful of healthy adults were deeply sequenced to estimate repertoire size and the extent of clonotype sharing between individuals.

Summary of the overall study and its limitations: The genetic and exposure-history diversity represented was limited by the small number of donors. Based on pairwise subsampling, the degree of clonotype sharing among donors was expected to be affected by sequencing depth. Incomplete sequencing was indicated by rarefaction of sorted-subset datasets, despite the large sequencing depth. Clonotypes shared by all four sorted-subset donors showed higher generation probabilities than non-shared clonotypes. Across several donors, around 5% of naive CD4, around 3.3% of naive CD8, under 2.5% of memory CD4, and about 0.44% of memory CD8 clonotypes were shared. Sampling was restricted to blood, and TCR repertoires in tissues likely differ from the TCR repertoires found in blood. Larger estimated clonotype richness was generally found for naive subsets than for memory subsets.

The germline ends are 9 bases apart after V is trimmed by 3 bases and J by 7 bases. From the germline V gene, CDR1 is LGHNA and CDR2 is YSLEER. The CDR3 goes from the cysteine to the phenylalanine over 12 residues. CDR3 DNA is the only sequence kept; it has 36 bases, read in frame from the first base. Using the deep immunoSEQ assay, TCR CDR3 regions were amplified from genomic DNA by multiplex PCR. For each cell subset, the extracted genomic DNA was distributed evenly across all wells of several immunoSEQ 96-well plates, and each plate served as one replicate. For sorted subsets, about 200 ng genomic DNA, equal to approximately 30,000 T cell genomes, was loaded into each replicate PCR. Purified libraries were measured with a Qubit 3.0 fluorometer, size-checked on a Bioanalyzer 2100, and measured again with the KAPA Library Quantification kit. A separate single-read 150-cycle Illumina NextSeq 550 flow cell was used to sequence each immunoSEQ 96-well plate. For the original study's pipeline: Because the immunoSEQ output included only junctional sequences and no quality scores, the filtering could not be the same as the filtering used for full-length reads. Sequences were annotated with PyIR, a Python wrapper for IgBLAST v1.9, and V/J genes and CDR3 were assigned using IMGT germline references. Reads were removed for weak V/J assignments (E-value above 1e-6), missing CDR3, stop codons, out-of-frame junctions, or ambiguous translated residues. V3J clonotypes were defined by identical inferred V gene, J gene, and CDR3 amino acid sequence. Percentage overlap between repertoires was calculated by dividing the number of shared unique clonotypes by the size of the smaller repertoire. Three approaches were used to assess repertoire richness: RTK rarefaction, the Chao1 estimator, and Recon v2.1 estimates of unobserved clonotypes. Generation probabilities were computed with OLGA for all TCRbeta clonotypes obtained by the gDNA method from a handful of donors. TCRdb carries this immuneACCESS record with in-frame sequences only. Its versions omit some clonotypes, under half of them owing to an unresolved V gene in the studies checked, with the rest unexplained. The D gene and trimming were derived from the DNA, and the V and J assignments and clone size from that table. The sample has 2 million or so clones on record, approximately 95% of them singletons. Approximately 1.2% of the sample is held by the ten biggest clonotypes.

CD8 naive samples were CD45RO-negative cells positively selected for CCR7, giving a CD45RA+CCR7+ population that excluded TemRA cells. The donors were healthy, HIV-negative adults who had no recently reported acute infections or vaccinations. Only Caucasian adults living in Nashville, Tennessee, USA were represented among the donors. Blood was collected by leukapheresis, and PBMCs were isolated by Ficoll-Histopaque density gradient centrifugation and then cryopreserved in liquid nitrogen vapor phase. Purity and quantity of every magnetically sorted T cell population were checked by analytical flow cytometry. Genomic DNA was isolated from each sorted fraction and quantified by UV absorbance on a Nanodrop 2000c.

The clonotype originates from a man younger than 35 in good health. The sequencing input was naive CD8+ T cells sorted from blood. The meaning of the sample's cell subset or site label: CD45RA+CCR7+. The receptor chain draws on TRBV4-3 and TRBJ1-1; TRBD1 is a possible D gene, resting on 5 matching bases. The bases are TGCGCCAGCAGCCATCAGCAGGGTGAAGCTTTCTTT. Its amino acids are CASSHQQGEAFF.